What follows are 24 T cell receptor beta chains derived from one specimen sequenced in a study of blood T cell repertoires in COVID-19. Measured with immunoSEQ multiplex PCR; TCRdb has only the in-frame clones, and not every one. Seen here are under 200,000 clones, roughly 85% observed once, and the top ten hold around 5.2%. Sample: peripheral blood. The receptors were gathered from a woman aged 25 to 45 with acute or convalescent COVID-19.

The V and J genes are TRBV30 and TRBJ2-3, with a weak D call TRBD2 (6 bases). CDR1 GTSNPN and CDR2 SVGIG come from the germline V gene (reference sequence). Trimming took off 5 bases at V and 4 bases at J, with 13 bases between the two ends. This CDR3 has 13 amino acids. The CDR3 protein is CAWGLTGADTQYF. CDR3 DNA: TGTGCCTGGGGTCTTACGGGGGCAGATACGCAGTATTTT.

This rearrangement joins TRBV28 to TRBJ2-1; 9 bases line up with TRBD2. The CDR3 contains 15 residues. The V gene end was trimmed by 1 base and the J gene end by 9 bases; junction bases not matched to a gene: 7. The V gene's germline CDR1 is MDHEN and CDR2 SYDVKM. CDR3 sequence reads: CASSLSTSGYGEQFF. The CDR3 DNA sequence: TGTGCCAGCAGTTTATCGACTAGCGGTTACGGTGAGCAGTTCTTC.

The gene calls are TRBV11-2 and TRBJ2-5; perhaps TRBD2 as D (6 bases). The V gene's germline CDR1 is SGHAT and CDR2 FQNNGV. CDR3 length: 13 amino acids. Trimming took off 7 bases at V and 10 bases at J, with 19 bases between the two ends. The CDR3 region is CASKKGEWGLQYF. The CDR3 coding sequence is TGTGCCAGCAAAAAGGGCGAGTGGGGACTCCAGTACTTC.

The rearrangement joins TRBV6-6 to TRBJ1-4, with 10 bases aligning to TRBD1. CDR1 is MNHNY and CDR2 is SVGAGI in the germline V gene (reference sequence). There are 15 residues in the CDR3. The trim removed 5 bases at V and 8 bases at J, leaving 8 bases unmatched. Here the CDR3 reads CASSPQTGGREKLFF. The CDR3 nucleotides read TGTGCCAGCAGTCCTCAGACAGGGGGCAGGGAAAAACTGTTTTTT.

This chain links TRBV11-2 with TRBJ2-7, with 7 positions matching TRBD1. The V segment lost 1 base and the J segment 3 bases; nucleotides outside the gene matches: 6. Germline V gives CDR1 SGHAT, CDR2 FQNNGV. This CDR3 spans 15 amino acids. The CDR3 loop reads CASSLGTGAVYEQYF. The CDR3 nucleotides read TGTGCCAGCAGCTTAGGAACAGGGGCGGTCTACGAGCAGTACTTC.

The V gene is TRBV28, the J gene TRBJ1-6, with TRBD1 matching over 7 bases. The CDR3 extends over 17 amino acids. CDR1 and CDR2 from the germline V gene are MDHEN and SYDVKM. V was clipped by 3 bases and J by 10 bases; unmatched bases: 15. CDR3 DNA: TGTGCCAGCAGTTTCATGGACAGGAGTCTAAGGAACTCACCCCTCCACTTT. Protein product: CASSFMDRSLRNSPLHF.

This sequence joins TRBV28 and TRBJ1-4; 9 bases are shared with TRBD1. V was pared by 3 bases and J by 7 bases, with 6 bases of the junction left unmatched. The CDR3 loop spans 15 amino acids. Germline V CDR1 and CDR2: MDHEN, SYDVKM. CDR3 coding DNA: TGTGCCAGCAGTTTTTACGGACAGGGGATTGAAAAACTGTTTTTT. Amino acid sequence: CASSFYGQGIEKLFF.

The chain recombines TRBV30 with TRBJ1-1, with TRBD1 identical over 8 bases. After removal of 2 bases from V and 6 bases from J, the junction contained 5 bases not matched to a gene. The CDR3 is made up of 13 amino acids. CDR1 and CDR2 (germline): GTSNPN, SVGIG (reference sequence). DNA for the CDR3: TGTGCCTGGAGTCGAACAGGGGGACCTGAAGCTTTCTTT. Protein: CAWSRTGGPEAFF.

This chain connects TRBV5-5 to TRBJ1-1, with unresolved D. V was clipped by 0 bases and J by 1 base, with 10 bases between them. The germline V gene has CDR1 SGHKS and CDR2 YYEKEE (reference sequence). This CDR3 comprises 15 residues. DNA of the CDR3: TGTGCCAGCAGCTTGGCGCAGATTTGGAACACTGAAGCTTTCTTT. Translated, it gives CASSLAQIWNTEAFF.

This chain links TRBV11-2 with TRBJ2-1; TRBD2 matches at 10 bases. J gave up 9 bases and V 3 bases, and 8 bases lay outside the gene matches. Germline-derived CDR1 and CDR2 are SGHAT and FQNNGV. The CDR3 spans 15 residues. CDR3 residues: CASSFVLAGATEQFF. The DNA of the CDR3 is TGTGCCAGCAGCTTTGTGCTAGCGGGAGCTACTGAGCAGTTCTTC.

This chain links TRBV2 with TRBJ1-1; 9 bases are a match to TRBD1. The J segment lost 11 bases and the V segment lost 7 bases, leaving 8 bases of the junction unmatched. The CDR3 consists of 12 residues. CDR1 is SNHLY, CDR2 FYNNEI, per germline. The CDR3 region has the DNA TGTGCCAGCACCCCTACAGGGGGCTATGCTTTCTTT. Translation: CASTPTGGYAFF.

The CDR3 DNA is TGTGCCAGCAGCTCTGTTATCTTGGATACGCAGTATTTT. Translation: CASSSVILDTQYF. V and J are TRBV6-5 and TRBJ2-3; no reliable D call. This CDR3 spans 13 amino acids. The germline V gene has CDR1 MNHEY and CDR2 SVGAGI. Trimming stripped 6 bases from V and 6 bases from J, with 13 bases between.

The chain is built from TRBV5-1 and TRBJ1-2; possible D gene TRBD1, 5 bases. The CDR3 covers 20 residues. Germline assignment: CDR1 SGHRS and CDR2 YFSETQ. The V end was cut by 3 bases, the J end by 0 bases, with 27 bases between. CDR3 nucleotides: TGCGCCAGCAGCTCAGCATCTAGACAGACTTTCAGCATTACTAACTATGGCTACACCTTC. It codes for CASSSASRQTFSITNYGYTF. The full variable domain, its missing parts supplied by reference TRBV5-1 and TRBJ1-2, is KAGVTQTPRYLIKTRGQQVTLSCSPISGHRSVSWYQQTPGQGLQFLFEYFSETQRNKGNFPGRFSGRQFSNSRSEMNVSTLELGDSALYLCASSSASRQTFSITNYGYTFGSGTRLTVV.

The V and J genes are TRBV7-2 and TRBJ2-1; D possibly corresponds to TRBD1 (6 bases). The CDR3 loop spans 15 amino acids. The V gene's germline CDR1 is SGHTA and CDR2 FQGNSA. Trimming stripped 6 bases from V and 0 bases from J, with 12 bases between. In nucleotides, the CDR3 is TGTGCCAGCAGGGAGGACAGCGTCTCCTACAATGAGCAGTTCTTC. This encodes CASREDSVSYNEQFF.

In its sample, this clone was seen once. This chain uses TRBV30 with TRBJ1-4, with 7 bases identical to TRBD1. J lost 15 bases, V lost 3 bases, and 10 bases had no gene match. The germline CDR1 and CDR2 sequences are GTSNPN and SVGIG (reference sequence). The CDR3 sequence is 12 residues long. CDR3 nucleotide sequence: TGTGCCTGGAGAGAACAGGGGCCCCTGGTGTTTTTT. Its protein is CAWREQGPLVFF.

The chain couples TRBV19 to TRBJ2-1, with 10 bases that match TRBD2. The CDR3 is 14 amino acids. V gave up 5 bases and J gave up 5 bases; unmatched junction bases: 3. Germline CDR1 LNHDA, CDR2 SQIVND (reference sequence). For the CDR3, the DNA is TGTGCCAGTAGTCCACTAGCGGGAAACAATGAGCAGTTCTTC. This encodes CASSPLAGNNEQFF.

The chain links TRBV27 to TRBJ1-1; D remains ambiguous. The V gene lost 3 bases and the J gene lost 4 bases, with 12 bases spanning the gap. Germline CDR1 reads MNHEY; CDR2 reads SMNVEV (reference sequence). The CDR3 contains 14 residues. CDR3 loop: CASSLRARSTEAFF. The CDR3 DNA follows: TGTGCCAGCAGTTTGCGAGCCCGGAGCACTGAAGCTTTCTTT.

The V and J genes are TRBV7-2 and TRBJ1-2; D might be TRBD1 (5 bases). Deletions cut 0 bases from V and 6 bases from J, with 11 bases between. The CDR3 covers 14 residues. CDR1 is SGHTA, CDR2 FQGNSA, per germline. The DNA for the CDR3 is TGTGCCAGCAGCTTAGCGATGACAGTCCATGGCTACACCTTC. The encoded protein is CASSLAMTVHGYTF.

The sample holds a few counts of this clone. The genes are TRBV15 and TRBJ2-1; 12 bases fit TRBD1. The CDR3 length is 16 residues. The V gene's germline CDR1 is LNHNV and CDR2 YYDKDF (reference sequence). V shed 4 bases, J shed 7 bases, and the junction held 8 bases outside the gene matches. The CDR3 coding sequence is TGTGCCACCAGCAACCAGGGACAGGGGGCTGTGAATGAGCAGTTCTTC. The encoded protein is CATSNQGQGAVNEQFF. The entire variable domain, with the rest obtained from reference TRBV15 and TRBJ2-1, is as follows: DAMVIQNPRYQVTQFGKPVTLSCSQTLNHNVMYWYQQKSSQAPKLLFHYYDKDFNNEADTPDNFQSRRPNTSFCFLDIRSPGLGDTAMYLCATSNQGQGAVNEQFFGPGTRLTVL.

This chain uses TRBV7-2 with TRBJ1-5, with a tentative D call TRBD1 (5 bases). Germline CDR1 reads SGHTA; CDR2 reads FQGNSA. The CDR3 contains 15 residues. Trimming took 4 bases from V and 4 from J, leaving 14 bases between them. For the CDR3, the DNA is TGTGCCAGCAGCTCCCGACAGACCGAGAATCAGCCCCAGCATTTT. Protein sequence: CASSSRQTENQPQHF.

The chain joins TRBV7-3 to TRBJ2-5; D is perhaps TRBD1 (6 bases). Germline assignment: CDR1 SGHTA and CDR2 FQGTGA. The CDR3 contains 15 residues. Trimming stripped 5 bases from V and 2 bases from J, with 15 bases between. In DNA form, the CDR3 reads TGTGCCAGCAGCCCACAGGGTATCACGCAAGAGACCCAGTACTTC. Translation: CASSPQGITQETQYF.

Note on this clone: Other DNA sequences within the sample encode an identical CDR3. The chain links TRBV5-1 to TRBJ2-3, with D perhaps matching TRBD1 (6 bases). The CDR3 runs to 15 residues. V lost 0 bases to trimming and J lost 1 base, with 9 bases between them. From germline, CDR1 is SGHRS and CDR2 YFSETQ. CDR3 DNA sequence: TGCGCCAGCAGCTTGGAAGGGGGAGGCACAGATACGCAGTATTTT. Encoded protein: CASSLEGGGTDTQYF.

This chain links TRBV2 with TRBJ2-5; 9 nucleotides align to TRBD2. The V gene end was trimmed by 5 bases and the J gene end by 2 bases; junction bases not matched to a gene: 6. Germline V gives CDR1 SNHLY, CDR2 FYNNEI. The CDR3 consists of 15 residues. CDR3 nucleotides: TGTGCCAGCAGTATAGGACTAGCGCGTCAAGAGACCCAGTACTTC. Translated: CASSIGLARQETQYF.

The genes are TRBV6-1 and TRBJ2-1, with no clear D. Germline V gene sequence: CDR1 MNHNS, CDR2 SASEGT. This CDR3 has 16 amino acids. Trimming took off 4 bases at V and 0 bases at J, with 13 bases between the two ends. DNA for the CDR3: TGTGCCAGCAGTGCCGCACAGCCGAGCTCCTACAATGAGCAGTTCTTC. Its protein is CASSAAQPSSYNEQFF.